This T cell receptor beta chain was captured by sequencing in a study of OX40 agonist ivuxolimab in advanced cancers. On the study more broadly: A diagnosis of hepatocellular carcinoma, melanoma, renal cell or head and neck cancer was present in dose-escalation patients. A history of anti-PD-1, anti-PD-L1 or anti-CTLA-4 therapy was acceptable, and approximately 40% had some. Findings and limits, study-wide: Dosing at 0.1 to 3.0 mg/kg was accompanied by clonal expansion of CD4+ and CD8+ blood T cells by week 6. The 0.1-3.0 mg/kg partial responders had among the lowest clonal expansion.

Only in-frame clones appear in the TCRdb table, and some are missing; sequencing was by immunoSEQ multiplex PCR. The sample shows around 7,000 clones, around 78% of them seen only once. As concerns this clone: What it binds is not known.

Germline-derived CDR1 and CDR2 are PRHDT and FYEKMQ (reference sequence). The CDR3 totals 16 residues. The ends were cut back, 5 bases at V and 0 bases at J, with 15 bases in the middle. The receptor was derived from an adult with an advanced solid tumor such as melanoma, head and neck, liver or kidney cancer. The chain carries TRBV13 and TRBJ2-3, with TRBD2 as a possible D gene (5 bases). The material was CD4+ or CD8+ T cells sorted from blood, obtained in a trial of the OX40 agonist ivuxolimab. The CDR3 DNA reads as TGTGCCAGCAGCCCAGATACGGGATTTAGCACAGATACGCAGTATTTT. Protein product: CASSPDTGFSTDTQYF.